This entry features one T cell receptor (beta chain) sequence. Its cognate antigen is unknown. This sample is part of a study of CD8 T cells in ankylosing spondylitis. TCR beta libraries were made by quantitative 5'-RACE with molecular barcodes. MiXCR, run by TCRdb on the 5' RACE reads, gives a single entry per CDR3 protein. The repertoire includes under 550,000 distinct CDR3 sequences, roughly 26% of them detected once, and roughly 0.9% sits in the top ten. Overall study findings and caveats: Blood from ankylosing spondylitis patients appeared to carry a characteristic roughly 8-variant TCR beta motif. Certain motif variants had earlier been reported in reactive arthritis synovial fluid and blood. The authors found the disease-linked clones to be CD8+ and relatively rare in peripheral blood.

Sequenced input: blood, either unsorted or a sorted T cell fraction (not recorded which). This receptor was obtained from a male donor with ankylosing spondylitis.

The CDR3 region has the DNA TGTGCCAGCAGCCGCTTCGGAGCGGGAGGGCCCAATGAGCAGTTCTTC. Protein: CASSRFGAGGPNEQFF. This chain joins TRBV14 and TRBJ2-1; TRBD2 aligns across 10 bases. This CDR3 is 16 amino acids long. From germline, CDR1 is SGHDN and CDR2 FVKESK. Trimming took 4 bases from V and 6 from J; bases not matched to a gene: 9.